The clone carrying this TCR beta chain appeared a few times. As yet, its antigen is unknown. It was by quantitative 5'-RACE with molecular barcodes that TCR beta libraries were made. One entry per CDR3 protein results from TCRdb running MiXCR on the 5' RACE reads. The sample has approximately 150,000 distinct CDR3 sequences; 25% to 35% are singletons. This sample is part of a study of CD8 T cells in ankylosing spondylitis. Overall study results and limits: Disease-linked clones bore a CD8+ phenotype, appearing relatively rarely in peripheral blood. It was reported that disease-linked clones were significantly enriched in matched ankylosing spondylitis synovial fluid.

The sequenced sample was synovial fluid, either unsorted or a sorted T cell fraction (not recorded which). This clonotype was sampled from a male donor with ankylosing spondylitis.

For the CDR3, the DNA is TGTGCCAGCAGCCCGGGGGGACAGGGGGACCAAGAGACCCAGTACTTC. Its translation is CASSPGGQGDQETQYF. The chain has TRBV7-8 and TRBJ2-5, with 11 bases identical to TRBD1. V dropped 5 bases and J dropped 0; count of bases not matched to a gene: 5. The CDR3 is 16 amino acids. The V gene's germline CDR1 is SGHVS and CDR2 FQNEAQ.